The 5 T cell receptor beta chains listed next were all sequenced from one sample in a study of blood T cells in healthy people across ages. For the second PCR, which ran for roughly 6 to 12 cycles, a sample-barcoded 5' primer and a J-beta primer mix were used. One entry per CDR3 protein, called by TCRdb with MiXCR from the 5' RACE reads. The repertoire holds about 930,000 distinct CDR3 sequences, with about 28% as singletons. The sample was also linked to a second study, of T cells of mothers and their children.

The sample consisted of blood. The receptor set was obtained from a woman in her forties in good health.

The sample holds a few counts of this clonotype. A much larger clone is a single base away; this may be a read error. The V and J genes are TRBV20-1 and TRBJ2-7; 8 bases are shared with TRBD1. This CDR3 contains 13 residues. Germline V gives CDR1 DFQATT, CDR2 SNEGSKA (reference sequence). V was clipped by 1 base and J by 3 bases; unmatched bases: 2. Here the CDR3 reads CSARADRGYEQYF. As DNA, the CDR3 is TGCAGTGCTAGAGCTGACAGGGGCTACGAGCAGTACTTC.

This clonotype has a count of ten or more. A read error may explain this, as a much larger clone is one base away. The CDR3 loop is CASSGPHCYGYTF. DNA of the CDR3: TGTGCCAGCAGCGGGCCGCATTGCTATGGCTACACCTTC. The rearrangement uses TRBV7-9 and TRBJ1-2; unclear D gene. Trimming left V 5 bases short and J 4 bases short, with 11 bases between. Germline lookup yields CDR1 SEHNR and CDR2 FQNEAQ (reference sequence). This CDR3 is 13 amino acids long.

The chain employs TRBV10-3 and TRBJ1-5; 7 positions agree with TRBD1. V shed 3 bases, J shed 6 bases, and the junction held 5 bases outside the gene matches. The CDR3 totals 14 residues. The germline CDR1 and CDR2 sequences are ENHRY and SYGVKD. CDR3 residues: CAISERGDSQPQHF. The CDR3 nucleotides read TGTGCCATCAGTGAAAGAGGGGACAGTCAGCCCCAGCATTTT.

This clonotype showed up just a few times. The chain uses TRBV7-9 and TRBJ2-4; D is uncertain. The end of the DNA aligns better with TRBJ2-7, so the J call may be wrong. Germline V gene sequence: CDR1 SEHNR, CDR2 FQNEAQ (reference sequence). The CDR3 covers 17 residues. In DNA form, the CDR3 reads TGTGCCAGCAGCTTAGGGGTCCGAACAGCACCTACCTACGAGCAGTACTTC. Translated: CASSLGVRTAPTYEQYF.

The sample holds many counts of this clonotype. V usage is TRBV7-9 and J usage is TRBJ2-5; D is uncertain. The length of the CDR3 is 11 residues. V shed 5 bases and J shed 4 bases, with 5 bases lying between them. CDR1 SEHNR and CDR2 FQNEAQ come from the germline V gene (reference sequence). CDR3 DNA sequence: TGTGCCAGCAGCATATTAGAGACCCAGTACTTC. This encodes CASSILETQYF.